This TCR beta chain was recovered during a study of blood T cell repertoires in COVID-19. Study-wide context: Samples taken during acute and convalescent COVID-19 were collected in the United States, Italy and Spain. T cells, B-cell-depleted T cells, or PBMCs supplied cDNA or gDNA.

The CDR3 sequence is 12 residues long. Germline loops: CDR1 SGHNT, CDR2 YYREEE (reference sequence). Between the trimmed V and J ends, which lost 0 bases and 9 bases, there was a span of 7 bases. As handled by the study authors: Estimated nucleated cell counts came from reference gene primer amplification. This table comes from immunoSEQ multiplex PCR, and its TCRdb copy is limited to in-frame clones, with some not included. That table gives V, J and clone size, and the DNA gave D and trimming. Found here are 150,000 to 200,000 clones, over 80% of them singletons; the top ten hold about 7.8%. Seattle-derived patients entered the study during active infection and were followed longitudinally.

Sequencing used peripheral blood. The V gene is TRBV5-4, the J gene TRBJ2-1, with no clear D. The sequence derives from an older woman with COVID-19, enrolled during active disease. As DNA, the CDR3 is TGTGCCAGCAGCTTGGGCGCCGTTGAGCAGTTCTTC. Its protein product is CASSLGAVEQFF.